A single sample gave rise to the 32 T cell receptor beta chains below, sequenced in a study of identical twins. One entry per CDR3 protein, called by TCRdb with MiXCR from the 5' RACE reads. The table shows about 240,000 distinct CDR3 sequences, with 7.5% occurring only once. The same data also contributed to another study, on yellow fever vaccine responses in identical twins.

Sequenced input: CD8+ T cells sorted from blood. These receptors all stem from a young woman in good health.

This clonotype came up many times. The chain uses TRBV11-2 and TRBJ2-7; 7 bases align to TRBD1. The germline CDR1 and CDR2 sequences are SGHAT and FQNNGV. V lost 8 bases and J lost 2; bases outside the gene matches: 3. This CDR3 comprises 12 residues. Here the CDR3 DNA reads TGTGCCAGCCGGGACAGCCCCTACGAGCAGTACTTC. Amino acids: CASRDSPYEQYF.

This clonotype showed up just a few times. The genes are TRBV28 and TRBJ2-7; D may be TRBD1 or TRBD2 (5 bases each). V was trimmed by 5 bases and J by 6 bases, leaving 32 bases between them. Germline values: CDR1 MDHEN, CDR2 SYDVKM. This CDR3 is 19 amino acids long. The chain's CDR3 is CASSLYPGARGSPSTEQYF. CDR3 nucleotide sequence: TGTGCCAGCAGTCTCTACCCCGGGGCGAGAGGTTCCCCTTCGACCGAGCAGTACTTC.

This clonotype was observed many times. The chain uses TRBV20-1 and TRBJ2-7; D is uncertain. The CDR3 sequence is 12 residues long. The V end was cut by 3 bases, the J end by 5 bases, with 11 bases between. Looked up from germline, CDR1 is DFQATT and CDR2 is SNEGSKA (reference sequence). This CDR3 is CSASLDGDEQYF. The CDR3 DNA is TGCAGTGCTAGTTTGGATGGGGACGAGCAGTACTTC.

This clonotype was counted a few times. V is TRBV28 and J is TRBJ2-3; 9 bases match TRBD2. This CDR3 has 17 amino acids. Per germline, CDR1 MDHEN and CDR2 SYDVKM. With 2 bases clipped from V and 3 bases from J, the junction kept 9 bases outside the gene matches. The CDR3 protein is CASSLDLAGGPTDTQYF. Written as DNA, the CDR3 is TGTGCCAGCAGTTTAGATCTCGCGGGAGGGCCAACAGATACGCAGTATTTT.

Ten or more counts support this clonotype. The V gene is TRBV14, the J gene TRBJ2-2; TRBD1 agrees at 7 bases. The junction had 13 bases not matched to a gene; V was cut back by 1 base and J by 2 bases. The CDR3 runs to 19 residues. Germline assignment: CDR1 SGHDN and CDR2 FVKESK. CDR3 nucleotides: TGTGCCAGCAGCCAAGGATTAAGGCAGGGGGTGATAAACACCGGGGAGCTGTTTTTT. Its protein product is CASSQGLRQGVINTGELFF.

This clonotype was seen many times. The chain recombines TRBV5-5 with TRBJ1-1; possible D gene TRBD1, 5 bases. Germline V gives CDR1 SGHKS, CDR2 YYEKEE (reference sequence). V lost 3 bases and J lost 11, with 20 bases in between. This CDR3 has 14 amino acids. CDR3 nucleotides: TGTGCCAGCAGCTACTTGTCTCAGGGTCGGGACGCTTTCTTT. This codes for CASSYLSQGRDAFF.

This clonotype was picked up a small number of times. The chain has TRBV20-1 and TRBJ2-4; 16 bases agree with TRBD2. The CDR3 extends over 17 amino acids. Germline-derived CDR1 and CDR2 are DFQATT and SNEGSKA (reference sequence). J was trimmed by 0 bases and V by 6 bases; bases with no gene match: 5. CDR3 DNA: TGCAGTGCCACGGGACTAGCGGGAGGGCTAGCCAAAAACATTCAGTACTTC. Residues: CSATGLAGGLAKNIQYF.

The chain couples TRBV5-6 to TRBJ2-5; D call uncertain. Trimming took off 4 bases at V and 5 bases at J, with 15 bases between the two ends. Germline values: CDR1 SGHDT, CDR2 YYEEEE. The CDR3 extends over 14 amino acids. CDR3 in amino acids: CASSGPRLFETQYF. CDR3 in DNA: TGTGCCAGCAGCGGACCTCGGCTATTCGAGACCCAGTACTTC.

This clonotype is a singleton in its sample. This chain joins TRBV15 and TRBJ2-6; no clear D. This CDR3 has 16 residues. From germline, CDR1 is LNHNV and CDR2 YYDKDF (reference sequence). Trimming shortened V by 3 bases and J by 0 bases, and 9 bases separated the two germline ends. DNA of the CDR3: TGTGCCACCAGCAGCACCCCCGGCTCTGGGGCCAACGTCCTGACTTTC. Translated, it gives CATSSTPGSGANVLTF.

This clonotype was counted a few times. V and J are TRBV9 and TRBJ2-1; 7 nucleotides line up with TRBD2. Per germline, CDR1 SGDLS and CDR2 YYNGEE. The CDR3 totals 18 residues. V shed 0 bases and J 8 bases; nucleotides not matched to a gene: 17. The DNA for the CDR3 is TGTGCCAGCAGCGTAGCCCCCTCGGGGGAGGGCCTTGTATATGAGCAGTTCTTC. It specifies CASSVAPSGEGLVYEQFF. Full variable domain (remainder filled in from reference TRBV9 and TRBJ2-1): DSGVTQTPKHLITATGQRVTLRCSPRSGDLSVYWYQQSLDQGLQFLIQYYNGEERAKGNILERFSAQQFPDLHSELNLSSLELGDSALYFCASSVAPSGEGLVYEQFFGPGTRLTVL.

This clonotype turned up a few times. CDR3 region: CASSFYFEVRGLAEKSTDTQYF. The CDR3 bases are TGTGCCAGCAGTTTTTATTTTGAGGTGCGCGGACTAGCGGAGAAGAGCACAGATACGCAGTATTTT. V is TRBV12-3 or TRBV12-4 and J is TRBJ2-3, with TRBD2 identical over 10 bases. The CDR3 has 22 residues. V dropped 3 bases and J dropped 0; count of bases not matched to a gene: 21.

The chain employs TRBV12-3 or TRBV12-4 and TRBJ2-1; TRBD2 matches at 9 bases. This CDR3 region has 15 residues. V shed 7 bases and J 7 bases; nucleotides not matched to a gene: 11. The CDR3 coding sequence is TGTGCCAGCACGTCTGCGGGAGGGCCCCTGAATGAGCAGTTCTTC. This encodes CASTSAGGPLNEQFF.

This clonotype was seen a handful of times. This chain joins TRBV5-4 and TRBJ2-7, with D perhaps given as TRBD1 or TRBD2 (5 bases each). Germline V lookup: CDR1 SGHNT, CDR2 YYREEE (reference sequence). V was cut by 4 bases and J by 5 bases, with 19 bases left in between. The CDR3 sequence is 15 residues long. Here the CDR3 reads CASSPNLGRGHEQYF. CDR3 sequence (DNA): TGTGCCAGCAGCCCGAATCTGGGGCGAGGGCACGAGCAGTACTTC.

The chain joins TRBV27 to TRBJ2-4, with D maybe TRBD1 (5 bases). The CDR3 has 15 residues. Trimming removed 2 bases from V and 4 bases from J, with 12 bases in between. The germline CDR1 and CDR2 sequences are MNHEY and SMNVEV (reference sequence). CDR3 loop: CASSLQAGPKNIQYF. In nucleotides, the CDR3 is TGTGCCAGCAGTTTACAGGCAGGGCCGAAAAACATTCAGTACTTC.

This clonotype has at least ten counts. This chain links TRBV12-3 or TRBV12-4 with TRBJ2-5; 7 nucleotides agree with TRBD1. With V trimmed by 1 base and J by 0 bases, 5 bases remained unmatched. The CDR3 sequence is 16 residues long. The CDR3 nucleotides read TGTGCCAGCAGTTTAGTCGTGACAGGGTACCAAGAGACCCAGTACTTC. It codes for CASSLVVTGYQETQYF.

The chain recombines TRBV2 with TRBJ2-3, with no clear D. The CDR3 is made up of 14 amino acids. V was shortened by 5 bases and J by 0 bases, with 9 bases between the two germline ends. Germline CDR1 is SNHLY and CDR2 is FYNNEI. The CDR3 protein is CASSPLGSTDTQYF. CDR3 DNA: TGTGCCAGCAGTCCATTAGGGAGCACAGATACGCAGTATTTT.

The sample holds a few counts of this clonotype. The chain recombines TRBV20-1 with TRBJ2-5; 11 bases are shared with TRBD2. After removal of 6 bases from V and 3 bases from J, the junction contained 6 bases not matched to a gene. CDR1 and CDR2 from the germline V gene are DFQATT and SNEGSKA (reference sequence). The CDR3 runs 14 residues. Here the CDR3 DNA reads TGCAGTGCCCTCAAACTAGCGGGAGAAGAGACCCAGTACTTC. This translates into CSALKLAGEETQYF.

The chain links TRBV25-1 to TRBJ2-5, with 13 bases that match TRBD2. The CDR3 length is 20 residues. V shed 1 base and J 1 base; nucleotides not matched to a gene: 12. Per germline, CDR1 MGHDK and CDR2 SYGVNS. DNA for the CDR3: TGTGCCAGCAGTGAATTTGGTCCCTGGACTAGCGGGGGTCGCCAAGAGACCCAGTACTTC. Protein product: CASSEFGPWTSGGRQETQYF.

This clonotype came up many times. The chain joins TRBV7-9 to TRBJ2-7, with 10 bases aligning to TRBD1. The CDR3 loop spans 13 amino acids. The J segment lost 5 bases and the V segment lost 5 bases, leaving 3 bases of the junction unmatched. From germline, CDR1 is SEHNR and CDR2 FQNEAQ (reference sequence). The DNA of the CDR3 is TGTGCCAGCAGCCCCGGGACAGGGGACGAGCAGTACTTC. Protein: CASSPGTGDEQYF.

The chain employs TRBV11-2 and TRBJ1-1; 9 bases are a match to TRBD1. V shed 5 bases, J shed 3 bases, and the junction held 4 bases outside the gene matches. There are 14 residues in the CDR3. Per germline, CDR1 SGHAT and CDR2 FQNNGV. This chain's CDR3 is CASSPGTGYTEAFF. The CDR3 region has the DNA TGTGCCAGCAGCCCGGGGACAGGGTACACTGAAGCTTTCTTT.

There are many counts of this clonotype. V gene TRBV12-3 or TRBV12-4 combines with J gene TRBJ2-3; D unclear. Deletions cut 6 bases from V and 4 bases from J, with 5 bases between. The CDR3 runs 11 residues. CDR3 sequence (DNA): TGTGCCAGCAGCCCCGCAGATACGCAGTATTTT. Translating gives CASSPADTQYF.

The chain combines TRBV20-1 with TRBJ2-2, with 8 bases fitting TRBD2. CDR1 and CDR2 (germline): DFQATT, SNEGSKA (reference sequence). V lost 0 bases and J lost 0; bases outside the gene matches: 9. The length of the CDR3 is 18 residues. The DNA for the CDR3 is TGCAGTGCTAGAGATAATAGCGGGGCTAATTCGAACACCGGGGAGCTGTTTTTT. This sequence encodes CSARDNSGANSNTGELFF.

This clonotype was counted between two and nine times. The rearrangement uses TRBV6-4 and TRBJ2-7; weak D call: TRBD1 (5 bases). The CDR3 is made up of 15 amino acids. Trimming removed 1 base from V and 7 bases from J, with 17 bases in between. Germline CDR1 is MRHNA and CDR2 is SNTAGT. In DNA, the CDR3 is TGTGCCAGCAGTGACTTCAGGGCCCGCTTCGGGGAGCAGTACTTC. Translating gives CASSDFRARFGEQYF.

J is TRBJ1-2 and V is TRBV5-1, with 8 bases lining up with TRBD1. The CDR3 totals 17 residues. Germline loops: CDR1 SGHRS, CDR2 YFSETQ. After removal of 0 bases from V and 2 bases from J, the junction contained 9 bases not matched to a gene. The CDR3 DNA follows: TGCGCCAGCAGCTTGGCCCAAACCGGACAGGGCAACTATGGCTACACCTTC. It specifies CASSLAQTGQGNYGYTF. Full variable domain (missing parts from reference TRBV5-1 and TRBJ1-2): KAGVTQTPRYLIKTRGQQVTLSCSPISGHRSVSWYQQTPGQGLQFLFEYFSETQRNKGNFPGRFSGRQFSNSRSEMNVSTLELGDSALYLCASSLAQTGQGNYGYTFGSGTRLTVV.

The V and J genes are TRBV12-3 or TRBV12-4 and TRBJ2-1; D possibly corresponds to TRBD2 (5 bases). The CDR3 spans 13 residues. V lost 6 bases to trimming and J lost 7 bases, with 13 bases between them. CDR3 residues: CASSAGIGNEQFF. For the CDR3, the DNA is TGTGCCAGCAGCGCCGGGATCGGAAATGAGCAGTTCTTC.

The V gene is TRBV24-1, the J gene TRBJ1-2, with 9 bases identical to TRBD1. The trim removed 5 bases at V and 0 bases at J, leaving 9 bases unmatched. Germline V lookup: CDR1 KGHDR, CDR2 SFDVKD. CDR3 length: 17 amino acids. The CDR3: CATSAWDRDSSNYGYTF. CDR3 sequence (DNA): TGTGCCACCAGTGCCTGGGACAGGGATTCCTCTAACTATGGCTACACCTTC.

This clonotype was counted many times. This chain uses TRBV12-3 or TRBV12-4 with TRBJ1-1; D remains unclear. Trimming cost V 0 bases and J 1 base, with 9 bases left between them. This CDR3 is built from 15 residues. The CDR3 coding sequence is TGTGCCAGCAGTTTAGCAGGCCTGGGGAACACTGAAGCTTTCTTT. This translates into CASSLAGLGNTEAFF.

This clonotype turned up a few times. The chain carries TRBV29-1 and TRBJ2-1; perhaps TRBD1 as D (6 bases). The CDR3 extends over 12 amino acids. Germline values: CDR1 SQVTM, CDR2 ANQGSEA. Trimming shortened V by 6 bases and J by 1 base, and 7 bases separated the two germline ends. The CDR3 sequence: CSVDRSYNEQFF. CDR3 nucleotides: TGCAGCGTAGACAGGTCCTACAATGAGCAGTTCTTC.

This chain joins TRBV7-9 and TRBJ2-1; D is perhaps TRBD2 (6 bases). The V end lost 5 bases, the J end lost 5 bases, and 10 bases lay between the germline ends. The germline V gene encodes CDR1 SEHNR and CDR2 FQNEAQ (reference sequence). The CDR3 has 13 residues. CDR3 DNA sequence: TGTGCCAGCAGCCGCGGGACCAACAATGAGCAGTTCTTC. Residues: CASSRGTNNEQFF.

This clonotype showed up just a few times. The gene calls are TRBV12-5 and TRBJ1-1, with D unclear. Deletions cut 7 bases from V and 0 bases from J, with 3 bases between. CDR1 LGHNT and CDR2 FRNRAP come from the germline V gene. The CDR3 consists of 11 residues. This chain's CDR3 is CASVLNTEAFF. CDR3 DNA sequence: TGTGCTAGTGTCTTGAACACTGAAGCTTTCTTT. The full variable domain, completed using reference TRBV12-5 and TRBJ1-1, is DARVTQTPRHKVTEMGQEVTMRCQPILGHNTVFWYRQTMMQGLELLAYFRNRAPLDDSGMPKDRFSAEMPDATLATLKIQPSEPRDSAVYFCASVLNTEAFFGQGTRLTVV.

This clonotype has ten or more counts. The rearrangement joins TRBV7-6 to TRBJ2-2; D call uncertain. V gave up 6 bases and J gave up 2 bases, with 7 bases separating them. The CDR3 is made up of 13 amino acids. Germline V gene sequence: CDR1 SGHVS, CDR2 FNYEAQ. The CDR3 nucleotides are TGTGCCAGCAGTTACACCAACACCGGGGAGCTGTTTTTT. Its protein product is CASSYTNTGELFF.

This clonotype has at least ten counts. The chain uses TRBV28 and TRBJ1-2, with TRBD1 matching 8 bases. V trimming: 1 base; J trimming: 2 bases; junction bases outside the gene matches: 12. The CDR3 is 18 residues long. Germline V CDR1 and CDR2: MDHEN, SYDVKM. Written as DNA, the CDR3 is TGTGCCAGCAGTTTATACCCCCCGGACAGGGCCGTGAACTATGGCTACACCTTC. Translated, it gives CASSLYPPDRAVNYGYTF.